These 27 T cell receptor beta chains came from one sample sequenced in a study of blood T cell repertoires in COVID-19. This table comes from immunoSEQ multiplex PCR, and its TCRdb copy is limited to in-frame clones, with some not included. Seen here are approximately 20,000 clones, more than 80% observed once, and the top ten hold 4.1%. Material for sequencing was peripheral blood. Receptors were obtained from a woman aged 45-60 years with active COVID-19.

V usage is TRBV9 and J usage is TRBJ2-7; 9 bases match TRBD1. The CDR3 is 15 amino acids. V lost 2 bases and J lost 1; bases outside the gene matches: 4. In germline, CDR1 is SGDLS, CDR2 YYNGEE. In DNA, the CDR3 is TGTGCCAGCAGCGTGCAGGACAGGGGTTCCTACGAGCAGTACTTC. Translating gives CASSVQDRGSYEQYF. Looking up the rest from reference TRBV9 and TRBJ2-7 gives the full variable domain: DSGVTQTPKHLITATGQRVTLRCSPRSGDLSVYWYQQSLDQGLQFLIQYYNGEERAKGNILERFSAQQFPDLHSELNLSSLELGDSALYFCASSVQDRGSYEQYFGPGTRLTVT.

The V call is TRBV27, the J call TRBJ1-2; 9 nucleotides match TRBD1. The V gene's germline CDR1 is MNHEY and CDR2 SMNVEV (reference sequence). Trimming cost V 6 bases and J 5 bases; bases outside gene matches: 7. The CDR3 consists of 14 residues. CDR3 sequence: CASRSTGGTYGYTF. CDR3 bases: TGTGCCAGCAGATCGACAGGGGGGACATATGGCTACACCTTC.

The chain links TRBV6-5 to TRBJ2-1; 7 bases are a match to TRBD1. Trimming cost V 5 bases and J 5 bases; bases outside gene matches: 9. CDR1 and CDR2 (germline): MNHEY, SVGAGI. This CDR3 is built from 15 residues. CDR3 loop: CASSSTGVSNNEQFF. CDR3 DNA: TGTGCCAGCAGTAGTACAGGGGTCTCGAACAATGAGCAGTTCTTC.

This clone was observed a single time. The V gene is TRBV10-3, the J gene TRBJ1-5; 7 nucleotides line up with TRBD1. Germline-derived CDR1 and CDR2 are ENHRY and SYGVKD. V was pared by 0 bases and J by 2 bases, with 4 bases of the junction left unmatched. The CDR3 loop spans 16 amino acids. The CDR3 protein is CAISESKGAGNQPQHF. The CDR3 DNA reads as TGTGCCATCAGTGAGTCGAAGGGGGCTGGCAATCAGCCCCAGCATTTT.

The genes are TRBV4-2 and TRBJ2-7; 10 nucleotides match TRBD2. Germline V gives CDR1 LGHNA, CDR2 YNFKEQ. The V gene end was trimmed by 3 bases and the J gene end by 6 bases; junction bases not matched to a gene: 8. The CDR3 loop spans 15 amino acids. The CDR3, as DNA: TGTGCCAGCAGCCAGGCCGGGACTAGCGCCGGCGAGCAGTACTTC. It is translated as CASSQAGTSAGEQYF.

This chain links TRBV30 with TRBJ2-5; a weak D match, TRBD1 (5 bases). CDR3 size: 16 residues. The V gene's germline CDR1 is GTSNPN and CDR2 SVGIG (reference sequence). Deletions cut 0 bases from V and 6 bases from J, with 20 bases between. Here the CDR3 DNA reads TGTGCCTGGAGTGTACGGGTGCCAGGGTTTGTTAAGACCCAGTACTTC. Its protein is CAWSVRVPGFVKTQYF.

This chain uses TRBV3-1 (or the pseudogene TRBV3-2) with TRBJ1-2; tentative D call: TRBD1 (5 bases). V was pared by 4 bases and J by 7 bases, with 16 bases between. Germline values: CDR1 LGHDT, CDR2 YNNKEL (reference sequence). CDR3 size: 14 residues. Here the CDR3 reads CASSLSRGDSGYTF. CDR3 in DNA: TGTGCCAGCAGCCTTTCCAGAGGGGACTCTGGCTACACCTTC.

CDR3 bases: TGTGCCAGCAGCGGGACTAACTACAATGAGCAGTTCTTC. As protein: CASSGTNYNEQFF. The V gene is TRBV12-3 or TRBV12-4, the J gene TRBJ2-1; TRBD2 aligns across 7 bases. The CDR3 consists of 13 residues. V shed 6 bases, J shed 3 bases, and the junction held 2 bases outside the gene matches.

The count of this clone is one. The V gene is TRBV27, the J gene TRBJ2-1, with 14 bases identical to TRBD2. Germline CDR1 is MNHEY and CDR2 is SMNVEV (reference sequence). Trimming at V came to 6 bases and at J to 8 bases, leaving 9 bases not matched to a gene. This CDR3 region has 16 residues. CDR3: CASRRGTSGSIDEQFF. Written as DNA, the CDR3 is TGTGCCAGCAGGCGAGGGACTAGCGGGAGTATCGATGAGCAGTTCTTC.

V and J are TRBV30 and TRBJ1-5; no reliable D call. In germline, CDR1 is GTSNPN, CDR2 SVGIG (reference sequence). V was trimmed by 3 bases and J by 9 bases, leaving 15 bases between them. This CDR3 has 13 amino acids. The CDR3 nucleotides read TGTGCCTGGAGCTCCCAGGCAGAAGGGCCCCAGCATTTT. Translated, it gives CAWSSQAEGPQHF.

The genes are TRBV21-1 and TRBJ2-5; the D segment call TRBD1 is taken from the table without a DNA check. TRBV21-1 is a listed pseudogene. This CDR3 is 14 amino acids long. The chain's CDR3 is CASVDRGSQETQYF. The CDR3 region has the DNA TGTGCCAGCGTGGACAGGGGAAGCCAAGAGACCCAGTACTTC.

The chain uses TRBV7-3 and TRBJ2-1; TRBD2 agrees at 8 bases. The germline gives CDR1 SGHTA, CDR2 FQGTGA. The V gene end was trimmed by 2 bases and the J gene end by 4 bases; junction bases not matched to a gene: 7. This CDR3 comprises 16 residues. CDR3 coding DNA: TGTGCCAGCAGCTTAGATCCCGGGAGGGGATACAATGAGCAGTTCTTC. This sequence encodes CASSLDPGRGYNEQFF.

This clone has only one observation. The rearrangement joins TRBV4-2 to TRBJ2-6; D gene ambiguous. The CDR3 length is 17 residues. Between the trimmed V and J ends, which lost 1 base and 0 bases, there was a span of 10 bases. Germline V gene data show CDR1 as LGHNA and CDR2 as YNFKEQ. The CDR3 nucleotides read TGTGCCAGCAGCCAAGCTAGTAAGAGCTCTGGGGCCAACGTCCTGACTTTC. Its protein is CASSQASKSSGANVLTF.

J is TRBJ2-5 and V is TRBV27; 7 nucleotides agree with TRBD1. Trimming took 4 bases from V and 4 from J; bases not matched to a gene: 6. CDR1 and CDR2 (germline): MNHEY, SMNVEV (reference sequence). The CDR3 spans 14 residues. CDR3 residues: CASSSYRGGETQYF. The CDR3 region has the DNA TGTGCCAGCAGTTCCTACAGGGGTGGAGAGACCCAGTACTTC.

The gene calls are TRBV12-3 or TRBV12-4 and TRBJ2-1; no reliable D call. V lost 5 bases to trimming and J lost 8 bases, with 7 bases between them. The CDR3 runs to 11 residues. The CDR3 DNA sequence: TGTGCCAGCAGTCGAGTGGATGAGCAGTTCTTC. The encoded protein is CASSRVDEQFF.

This CDR3 is CAIRDAGGSYNSPLHF. The CDR3 bases are TGTGCCATCAGGGACGCCGGAGGGTCCTATAATTCACCCCTCCACTTT. The V gene is TRBV10-3, the J gene TRBJ1-6; no definite D call. CDR3 length equals 16 residues. V lost 6 bases and J 1 base, leaving 13 bases between the germline ends. Per germline, CDR1 ENHRY and CDR2 SYGVKD.

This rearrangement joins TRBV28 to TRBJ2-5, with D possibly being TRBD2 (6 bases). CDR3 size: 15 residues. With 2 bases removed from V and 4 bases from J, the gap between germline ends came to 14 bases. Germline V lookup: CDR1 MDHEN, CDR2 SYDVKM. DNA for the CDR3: TGTGCCAGCAGTTTAACGGGAGTGAGGCTAGAGACCCAGTACTTC. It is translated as CASSLTGVRLETQYF. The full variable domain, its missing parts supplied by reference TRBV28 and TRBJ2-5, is DVKVTQSSRYLVKRTGEKVFLECVQDMDHENMFWYRQDPGLGLRLIYFSYDVKMKEKGDIPEGYSVSREKKERFSLILESASTNQTSMYLCASSLTGVRLETQYFGPGTRLLVL.

CDR3: CASSYTGTDTQYF. In DNA, the CDR3 is TGTGCCAGCAGTTATACTGGCACAGATACGCAGTATTTT. V gene TRBV27 combines with J gene TRBJ2-3; D uncertain. Germline values: CDR1 MNHEY, CDR2 SMNVEV (reference sequence). The V end was cut by 4 bases, the J end by 1 base, with 6 bases between. The CDR3 sequence is 13 residues long.

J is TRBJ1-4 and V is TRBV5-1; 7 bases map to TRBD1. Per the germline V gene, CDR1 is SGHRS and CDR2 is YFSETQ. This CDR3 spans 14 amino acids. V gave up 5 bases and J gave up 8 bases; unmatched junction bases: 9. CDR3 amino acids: CASRGGPEEEKLFF. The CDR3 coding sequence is TGCGCCAGCAGAGGGGGCCCCGAAGAGGAAAAACTGTTTTTT.

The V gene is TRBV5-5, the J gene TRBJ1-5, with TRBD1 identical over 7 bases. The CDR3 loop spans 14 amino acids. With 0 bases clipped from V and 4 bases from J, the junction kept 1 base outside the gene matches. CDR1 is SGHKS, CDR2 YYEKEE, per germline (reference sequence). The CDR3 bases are TGTGCCAGCAGCTTGGAGACAGGGAATCAGCCCCAGCATTTT. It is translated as CASSLETGNQPQHF.

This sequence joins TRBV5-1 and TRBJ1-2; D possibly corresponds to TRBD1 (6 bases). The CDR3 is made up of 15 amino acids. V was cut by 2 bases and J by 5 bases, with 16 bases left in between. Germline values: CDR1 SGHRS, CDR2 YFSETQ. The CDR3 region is CASSFTLPGEYGYTF. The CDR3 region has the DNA TGCGCCAGCAGCTTTACTCTGCCAGGGGAATATGGCTACACCTTC.

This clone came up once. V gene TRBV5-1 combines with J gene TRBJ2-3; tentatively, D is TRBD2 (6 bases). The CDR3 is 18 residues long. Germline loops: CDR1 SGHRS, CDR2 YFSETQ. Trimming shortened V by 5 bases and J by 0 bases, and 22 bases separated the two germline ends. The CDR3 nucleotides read TGCGCCAGCAGTCCGCCTGAGGCCCCTAGCGTGAGCACAGATACGCAGTATTTT. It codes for CASSPPEAPSVSTDTQYF.

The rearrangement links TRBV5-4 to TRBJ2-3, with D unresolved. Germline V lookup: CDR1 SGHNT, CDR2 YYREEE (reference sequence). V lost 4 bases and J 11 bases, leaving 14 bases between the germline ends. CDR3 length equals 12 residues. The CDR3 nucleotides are TGTGCCAGCAGCCACGACTCCTTAGGGCAGTATTTT. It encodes CASSHDSLGQYF.

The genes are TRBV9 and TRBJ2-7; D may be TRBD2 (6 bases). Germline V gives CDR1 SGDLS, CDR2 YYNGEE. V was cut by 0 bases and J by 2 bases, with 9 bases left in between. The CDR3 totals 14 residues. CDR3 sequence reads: CASSVAGAPYEQYF. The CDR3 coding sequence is TGTGCCAGCAGCGTAGCGGGAGCCCCCTACGAGCAGTACTTC.

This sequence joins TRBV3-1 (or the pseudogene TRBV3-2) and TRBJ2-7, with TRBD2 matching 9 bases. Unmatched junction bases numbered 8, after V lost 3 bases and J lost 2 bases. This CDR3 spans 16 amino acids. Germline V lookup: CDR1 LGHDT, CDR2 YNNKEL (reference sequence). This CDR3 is CASSQSALAGPYEQYF. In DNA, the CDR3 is TGTGCCAGCAGCCAGTCTGCGCTAGCGGGACCCTACGAGCAGTACTTC.

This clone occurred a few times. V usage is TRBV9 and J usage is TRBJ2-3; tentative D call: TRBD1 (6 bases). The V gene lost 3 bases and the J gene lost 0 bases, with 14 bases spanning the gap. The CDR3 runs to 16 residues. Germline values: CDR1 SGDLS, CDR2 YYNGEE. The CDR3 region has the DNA TGTGCCAGCAGCGGTGGGGGCAGGGTGAGCACAGATACGCAGTATTTT. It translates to CASSGGGRVSTDTQYF.

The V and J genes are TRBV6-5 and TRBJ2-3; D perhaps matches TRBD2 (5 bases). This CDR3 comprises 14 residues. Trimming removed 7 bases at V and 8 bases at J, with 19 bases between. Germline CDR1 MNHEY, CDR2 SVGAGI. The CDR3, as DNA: TGTGCCAGCACGAAGGCGGAGGACGTGCGTACGCAGTATTTT. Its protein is CASTKAEDVRTQYF.